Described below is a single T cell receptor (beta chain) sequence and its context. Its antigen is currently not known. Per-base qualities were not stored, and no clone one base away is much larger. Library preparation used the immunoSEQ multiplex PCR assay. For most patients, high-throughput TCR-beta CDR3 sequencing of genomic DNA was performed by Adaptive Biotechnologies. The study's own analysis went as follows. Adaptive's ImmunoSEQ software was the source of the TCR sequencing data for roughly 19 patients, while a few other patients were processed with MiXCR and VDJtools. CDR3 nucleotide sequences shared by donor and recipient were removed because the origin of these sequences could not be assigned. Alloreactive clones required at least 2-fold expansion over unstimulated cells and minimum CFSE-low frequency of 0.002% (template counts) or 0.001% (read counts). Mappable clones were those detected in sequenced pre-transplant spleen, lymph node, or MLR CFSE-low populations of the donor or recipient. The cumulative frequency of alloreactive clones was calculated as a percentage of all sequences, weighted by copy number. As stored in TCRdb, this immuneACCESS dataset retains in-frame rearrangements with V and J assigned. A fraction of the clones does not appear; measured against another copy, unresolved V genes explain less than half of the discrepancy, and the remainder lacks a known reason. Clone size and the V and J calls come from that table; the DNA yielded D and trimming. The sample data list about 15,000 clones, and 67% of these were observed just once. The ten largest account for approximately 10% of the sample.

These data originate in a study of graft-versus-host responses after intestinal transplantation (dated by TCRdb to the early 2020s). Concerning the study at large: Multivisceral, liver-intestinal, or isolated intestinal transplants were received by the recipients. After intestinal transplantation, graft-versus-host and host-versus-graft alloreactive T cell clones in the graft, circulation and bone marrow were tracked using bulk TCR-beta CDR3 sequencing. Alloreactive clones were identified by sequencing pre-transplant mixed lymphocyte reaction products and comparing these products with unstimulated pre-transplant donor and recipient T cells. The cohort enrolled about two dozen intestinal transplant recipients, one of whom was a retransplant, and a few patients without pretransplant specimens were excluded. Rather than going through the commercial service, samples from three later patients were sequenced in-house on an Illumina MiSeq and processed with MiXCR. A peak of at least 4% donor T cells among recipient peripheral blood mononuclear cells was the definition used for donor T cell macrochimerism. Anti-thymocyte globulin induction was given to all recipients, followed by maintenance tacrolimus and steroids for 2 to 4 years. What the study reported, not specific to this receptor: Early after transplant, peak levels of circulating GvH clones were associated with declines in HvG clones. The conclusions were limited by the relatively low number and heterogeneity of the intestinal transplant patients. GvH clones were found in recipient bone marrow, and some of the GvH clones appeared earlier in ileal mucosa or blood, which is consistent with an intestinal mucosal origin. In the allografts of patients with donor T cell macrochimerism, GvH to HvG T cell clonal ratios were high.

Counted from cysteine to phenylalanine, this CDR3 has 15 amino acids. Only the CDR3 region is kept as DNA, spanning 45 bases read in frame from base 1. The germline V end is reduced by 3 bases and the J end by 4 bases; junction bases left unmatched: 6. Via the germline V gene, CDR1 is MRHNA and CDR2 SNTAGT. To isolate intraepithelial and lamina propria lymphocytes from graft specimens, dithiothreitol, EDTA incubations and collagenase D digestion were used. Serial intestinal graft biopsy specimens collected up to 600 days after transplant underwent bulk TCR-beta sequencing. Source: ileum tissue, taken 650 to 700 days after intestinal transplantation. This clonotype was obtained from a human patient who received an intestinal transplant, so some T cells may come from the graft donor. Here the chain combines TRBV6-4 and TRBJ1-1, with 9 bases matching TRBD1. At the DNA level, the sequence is TGTGCCAGCAGTGAAGCCGCGGACAGGGGCACTGAAGCTTTCTTT. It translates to CASSEAADRGTEAFF.